Presented here are 31 T cell receptor beta chains from one specimen sequenced in a study of T cell repertoires in cytomegalovirus infection. TCRdb processed the reads anew with MiXCR; each CDR3 protein has one entry. The sample shows 170,000 or so distinct CDR3 sequences, about 18% of them seen only once. Specimen: CD8+ T cells from PBMCs. These receptors were collected from a human donor in good health (CMV status not recorded). Some clones in this sample may be carry-over from other donors' samples.

This clonotype occurred a few times. This chain joins TRBV30 and TRBJ2-5; 8 bases agree with TRBD1. CDR3 size: 16 residues. J gave up 5 bases and V 2 bases, and 13 bases lay outside the gene matches. Germline V lookup: CDR1 GTSNPN, CDR2 SVGIG (reference sequence). The CDR3: CAWSPPDRGFRETQYF. Here the CDR3 DNA reads TGTGCCTGGAGTCCCCCCGACAGGGGCTTTCGGGAGACCCAGTACTTC. Filled out from reference TRBV30 and TRBJ2-5, the complete variable domain reads SQTIHQWPATLVQPVGSPLSLECTVEGTSNPNLYWYRQAAGRGLQLLFYSVGIGQISSEVPQNLSASRPQDRQFILSSKKLLLSDSGFYLCAWSPPDRGFRETQYFGPGTRLLVL.

In its sample, this clonotype was seen a few times. The chain links TRBV7-9 to TRBJ2-5, with a weak D call TRBD2 (6 bases). Germline V lookup: CDR1 SEHNR, CDR2 FQNEAQ (reference sequence). Between the trimmed V and J ends, which lost 4 bases and 5 bases, there was a span of 14 bases. CDR3 length: 14 amino acids. For the CDR3, the DNA is TGTGCCAGCAGCTCCCCCCAGGCGGGGGAGACCCAGTACTTC. This encodes CASSSPQAGETQYF.

The chain joins TRBV4-1 to TRBJ2-3, with 7 bases aligning to TRBD2. CDR1 and CDR2 from the germline V gene are MGHRA and YSYEKL. V shed 1 base, J shed 2 bases, and the junction held 3 bases outside the gene matches. There are 15 residues in the CDR3. The CDR3 spells CASSQVGGSTDTQYF. The CDR3 coding sequence is TGCGCCAGCAGCCAAGTCGGGGGGTCCACAGATACGCAGTATTTT.

The V gene is TRBV9, the J gene TRBJ2-5; D perhaps matches TRBD1 (6 bases). V was pared by 1 base and J by 5 bases, with 15 bases between. Germline values: CDR1 SGDLS, CDR2 YYNGEE. This CDR3 is built from 15 residues. The CDR3 is CASSVSAGVVETQYF. The CDR3 nucleotides are TGTGCCAGCAGCGTATCGGCAGGGGTGGTGGAGACCCAGTACTTC.

V is TRBV20-1 and J is TRBJ1-1, with D perhaps matching TRBD1 (5 bases). Germline V gene data show CDR1 as DFQATT and CDR2 as SNEGSKA (reference sequence). Trimming cost V 0 bases and J 0 bases, with 23 bases left between them. CDR3 length: 19 residues. CDR3 bases: TGCAGTGCTAGAGATAACGATAAAGCCAGGGCTGTTCTGAACACTGAAGCTTTCTTT. It specifies CSARDNDKARAVLNTEAFF.

This clonotype has a handful of counts. This chain joins TRBV7-9 and TRBJ2-2; D is unresolved. CDR3 length equals 13 residues. The germline V and J ends were trimmed by 5 bases and 7 bases, with 11 bases remaining between them. The germline V gene has CDR1 SEHNR and CDR2 FQNEAQ (reference sequence). In DNA form, the CDR3 reads TGTGCCAGCAGCACGGGTCTGGACGGGGAGCTGTTTTTT. Translation: CASSTGLDGELFF.

The chain recombines TRBV19 with TRBJ2-7; 13 bases agree with TRBD2. Germline V CDR1 and CDR2: LNHDA, SQIVND (reference sequence). V shed 5 bases and J 4 bases; nucleotides not matched to a gene: 5. The CDR3 extends over 15 amino acids. The CDR3 coding sequence is TGTGCCAGTAGTTTTCGACTAGCGGGGGGTTACGAGCAGTACTTC. Translating gives CASSFRLAGGYEQYF.

This clonotype came up a few times. This chain joins TRBV24-1 and TRBJ1-2; no definite D call. Germline values: CDR1 KGHDR, CDR2 SFDVKD. CDR3 length: 11 amino acids. V was trimmed by 4 bases and J by 8 bases, leaving 7 bases between them. CDR3 DNA sequence: TGTGCCACCAGTGACGGAGGCGGCTACACCTTC. It codes for CATSDGGGYTF.

This clonotype occurred a few times. The rearrangement uses TRBV5-5 and TRBJ2-5; either TRBD1 or TRBD2 may fit D (5 bases each). This CDR3 has 15 amino acids. CDR1 is SGHKS, CDR2 YYEKEE, per germline (reference sequence). The V end lost 2 bases, the J end lost 4 bases, and 15 bases lay between the germline ends. The DNA of the CDR3 is TGTGCCAGCAGCTTTGAGAGGGGTTTGGGAGAGACCCAGTACTTC. This translates into CASSFERGLGETQYF.

The V and J genes are TRBV7-2 and TRBJ2-1; D not resolved. The germline V gene has CDR1 SGHTA and CDR2 FQGNSA. Between the trimmed V and J ends, which lost 3 bases and 2 bases, there was a span of 11 bases. The CDR3 runs to 15 residues. CDR3 in amino acids: CASSFRAVPYNEQFF. The CDR3, as DNA: TGTGCCAGCAGCTTCCGGGCCGTTCCCTACAATGAGCAGTTCTTC.

CDR3 loop: CASSEWGQGGNQPQHF. In nucleotides, the CDR3 is TGTGCCAGCAGTGAATGGGGACAGGGAGGCAATCAGCCCCAGCATTTT. The J gene is TRBJ1-5, the V gene TRBV6-1; TRBD1 matches 9 bases. This CDR3 is 16 amino acids long. Germline CDR1 is MNHNS and CDR2 is SASEGT. V lost 2 bases to trimming and J lost 2 bases; unmatched junction nucleotides: 4.

This clonotype turned up a few times. V is TRBV10-3 and J is TRBJ2-7; D is uncertain. V lost 2 bases and J 0 bases, leaving 11 bases between the germline ends. The germline CDR1 and CDR2 sequences are ENHRY and SYGVKD. The CDR3 runs to 15 residues. CDR3 amino acids: CAISETDYSSYEQYF. As DNA, the CDR3 is TGTGCCATCAGTGAGACAGATTATAGCTCCTACGAGCAGTACTTC.

On this clonotype itself: An end of the junction does not agree with germline; a read error may underlie this. The chain couples TRBV12-3 or TRBV12-4 to TRBJ1-2; 7 nucleotides align to TRBD1. This CDR3 has 14 residues. This CDR3 is CANSLEGGYYGYTF. CDR3 nucleotides: TGTGCCAACAGTTTGGAAGGGGGCTACTATGGCTACACCTTC.

This chain joins TRBV9 and TRBJ2-1; D ambiguous. The CDR3 runs 13 residues. Trimming took off 0 bases at V and 4 bases at J, with 5 bases between the two ends. Germline assignment: CDR1 SGDLS and CDR2 YYNGEE. The CDR3 reads CASSVEEYNEQFF. The CDR3 coding sequence is TGTGCCAGCAGCGTAGAGGAATACAATGAGCAGTTCTTC.

CDR3 DNA: TGTGCCAGCAGCTTACAGATCTCGGAGCAGGAAAAACTGTTTTTT. This gives the protein CASSLQISEQEKLFF. The chain is built from TRBV7-8 and TRBJ1-4; D ambiguous. The CDR3 has 15 residues. CDR1 and CDR2 (germline): SGHVS, FQNEAQ. The V and J ends lost 2 bases and 8 bases respectively, with 15 bases between them.

The chain carries TRBV6-2 or TRBV6-3 and TRBJ2-1, with 8 bases that match TRBD2. The CDR3 length is 16 residues. The V gene's germline CDR1 is MNHEY and CDR2 SVGEGT. V gave up 6 bases and J gave up 1 base; unmatched junction bases: 8. The CDR3 DNA sequence: TGTGCCAGCAGGAGACGGGGGGGCGGGTCCTACAATGAGCAGTTCTTC. Translated: CASRRRGGGSYNEQFF.

This clonotype was seen a few times. This chain uses TRBV6-2 or TRBV6-3 with TRBJ1-1; 10 nucleotides match TRBD1. The CDR3 covers 16 residues. Germline-derived CDR1 and CDR2 are MNHEY and SVGEGT. V was clipped by 2 bases and J by 1 base; unmatched bases: 4. CDR3 amino acids: CASSYGTGATNTEAFF. In DNA, the CDR3 is TGTGCCAGCAGTTACGGGACAGGGGCGACGAACACTGAAGCTTTCTTT.

V usage is TRBV30 and J usage is TRBJ1-2, with D perhaps TRBD1 (5 bases). Germline CDR1 GTSNPN, CDR2 SVGIG (reference sequence). The CDR3 consists of 13 residues. Trimming took off 2 bases at V and 8 bases at J, with 15 bases between the two ends. The CDR3 DNA sequence: TGTGCCTGGAGTTGGGACCGGGCGGGAGGCTACACCTTC. Translation: CAWSWDRAGGYTF.

The V gene is TRBV28, the J gene TRBJ2-2, with a weak D call TRBD2 (6 bases). The CDR3 sequence is 17 residues long. V was shortened by 5 bases and J by 2 bases, with 18 bases between the two germline ends. Looked up from germline, CDR1 is MDHEN and CDR2 is SYDVKM. CDR3 residues: CASSPSVTGFNTGELFF. CDR3 coding DNA: TGTGCCAGCAGTCCTAGCGTCACGGGGTTCAACACCGGGGAGCTGTTTTTT.

This clonotype appeared a single time. The V gene is TRBV28, the J gene TRBJ2-2, with 7 positions matching TRBD2. CDR3 length: 17 amino acids. V was pared by 2 bases and J by 4 bases, with 10 bases of the junction left unmatched. Germline V gene sequence: CDR1 MDHEN, CDR2 SYDVKM. CDR3 sequence reads: CASSLLSAGVRTGELFF. CDR3 coding DNA: TGTGCCAGCAGTTTACTTTCGGCGGGGGTCCGCACCGGGGAGCTGTTTTTT.

V usage is TRBV6-2 or TRBV6-3 and J usage is TRBJ2-1, with D maybe TRBD1 (5 bases). Germline CDR1 reads MNHEY; CDR2 reads SVGEGT. The CDR3 consists of 11 residues. Trimming removed 5 bases from V and 9 bases from J, with 8 bases in between. In DNA form, the CDR3 reads TGTGCCAGCAGTGATGGGGCTGAGCAGTTCTTC. This encodes CASSDGAEQFF.

V and J are TRBV7-2 and TRBJ1-1; D is unclear. CDR1 is SGHTA and CDR2 is FQGNSA in the germline V gene. V was trimmed by 5 bases and J by 1 base, leaving 8 bases between them. This CDR3 spans 13 amino acids. The DNA for the CDR3 is TGTGCCAGCAGCCCCAGACAGAACACTGAAGCTTTCTTT. Protein sequence: CASSPRQNTEAFF.

This clonotype was detected only a few times. The chain couples TRBV7-2 to TRBJ1-4; D ambiguous. CDR1 is SGHTA, CDR2 FQGNSA, per germline. There are 16 residues in the CDR3. Trimming shortened V by 5 bases and J by 3 bases, and 16 bases separated the two germline ends. The CDR3 coding sequence is TGTGCCAGCAGCATAGACGAGGAAGTCGCTAATGAAAAACTGTTTTTT. Amino acid sequence: CASSIDEEVANEKLFF. The whole variable domain, remainder taken from reference TRBV7-2 and TRBJ1-4, is GAGVSQSPSNKVTEKGKDVELRCDPISGHTALYWYRQSLGQGLEFLIYFQGNSAPDKSGLPSDRFSAERTGGSVSTLTIQRTQQEDSAVYLCASSIDEEVANEKLFFGSGTQLSVL.

This chain joins TRBV7-6 and TRBJ2-5; TRBD2 is a possible D gene (6 bases). The CDR3 is 15 residues long. Per the germline V gene, CDR1 is SGHVS and CDR2 is FNYEAQ. The V and J ends lost 7 bases and 2 bases respectively, with 17 bases between them. CDR3 DNA sequence: TGTGCCAGCATTCAGCCCACGGGGGAACAAGAGACCCAGTACTTC. This gives the protein CASIQPTGEQETQYF.

The CDR3, as DNA: TGTGCCAGCAGTTACGGAGCGGGGGGCCACAATGAGCAGTTCTTC. Its translation: CASSYGAGGHNEQFF. The V and J genes are TRBV6-8 and TRBJ2-1; 9 bases are shared with TRBD2. The CDR3 has 15 residues. V shed 2 bases and J 5 bases; nucleotides not matched to a gene: 4. Germline CDR1 reads MNHGY; CDR2 reads SAAAGT.

This clonotype has just a few counts. This chain connects TRBV3-1 to TRBJ2-2; D is uncertain. The V end was cut by 1 base, the J end by 1 base, with 10 bases between. The CDR3 runs to 16 residues. The V gene's germline CDR1 is LGHDT and CDR2 YNNKEL (reference sequence). The CDR3 loop is CASSQARSMNTGELFF. The CDR3 DNA is TGTGCCAGCAGCCAAGCGCGATCTATGAACACCGGGGAGCTGTTTTTT.

The rearrangement uses TRBV11-1 and TRBJ2-5; D unresolved. Trimming removed 3 bases at V and 7 bases at J, with 12 bases between. The length of the CDR3 is 13 residues. Per germline, CDR1 SGHAT and CDR2 FQDESV (reference sequence). The CDR3 loop reads CASSLSTTWTQYF. The CDR3 DNA is TGTGCCAGCAGCTTGAGTACCACCTGGACCCAGTACTTC.

The rearrangement links TRBV7-9 to TRBJ2-7; D may be TRBD2 (6 bases). The CDR3 extends over 12 amino acids. V lost 5 bases and J 5 bases, leaving 10 bases between the germline ends. Germline V lookup: CDR1 SEHNR, CDR2 FQNEAQ (reference sequence). The CDR3 nucleotides are TGTGCCAGCAGCCCAGGCGGGAACGAGCAGTACTTC. This encodes CASSPGGNEQYF.

The DNA of the CDR3 is TGTGCCAGCAGTTTTAGGGACAGGGGGTCGCTGCCCCAGCATTTT. This translates into CASSFRDRGSLPQHF. The chain joins TRBV6-6 to TRBJ1-5; 11 bases fit TRBD1. The length of the CDR3 is 15 residues. J was trimmed by 9 bases and V by 4 bases; bases with no gene match: 8. Germline lookup yields CDR1 MNHNY and CDR2 SVGAGI (reference sequence).

There are a few counts of this clonotype. This rearrangement joins TRBV5-6 to TRBJ2-3; 8 bases match TRBD1. V lost 4 bases to trimming and J lost 2 bases; unmatched junction nucleotides: 9. The CDR3 contains 16 residues. Looked up from germline, CDR1 is SGHDT and CDR2 is YYEEEE. CDR3 in amino acids: CASSPEAGGITDTQYF. DNA of the CDR3: TGTGCCAGCAGCCCCGAGGCAGGGGGCATCACAGATACGCAGTATTTT.

V gene TRBV7-6 combines with J gene TRBJ2-1, with 8 bases matching TRBD2. Germline lookup yields CDR1 SGHVS and CDR2 FNYEAQ. Germline trimming cut 4 bases from V and 0 bases from J; bases unmatched to any gene: 8. The CDR3 length is 17 residues. CDR3 in DNA: TGTGCCAGCAGCTCCTGGCCAGCGGGGGCCTCCTACAATGAGCAGTTCTTC. It is translated as CASSSWPAGASYNEQFF.